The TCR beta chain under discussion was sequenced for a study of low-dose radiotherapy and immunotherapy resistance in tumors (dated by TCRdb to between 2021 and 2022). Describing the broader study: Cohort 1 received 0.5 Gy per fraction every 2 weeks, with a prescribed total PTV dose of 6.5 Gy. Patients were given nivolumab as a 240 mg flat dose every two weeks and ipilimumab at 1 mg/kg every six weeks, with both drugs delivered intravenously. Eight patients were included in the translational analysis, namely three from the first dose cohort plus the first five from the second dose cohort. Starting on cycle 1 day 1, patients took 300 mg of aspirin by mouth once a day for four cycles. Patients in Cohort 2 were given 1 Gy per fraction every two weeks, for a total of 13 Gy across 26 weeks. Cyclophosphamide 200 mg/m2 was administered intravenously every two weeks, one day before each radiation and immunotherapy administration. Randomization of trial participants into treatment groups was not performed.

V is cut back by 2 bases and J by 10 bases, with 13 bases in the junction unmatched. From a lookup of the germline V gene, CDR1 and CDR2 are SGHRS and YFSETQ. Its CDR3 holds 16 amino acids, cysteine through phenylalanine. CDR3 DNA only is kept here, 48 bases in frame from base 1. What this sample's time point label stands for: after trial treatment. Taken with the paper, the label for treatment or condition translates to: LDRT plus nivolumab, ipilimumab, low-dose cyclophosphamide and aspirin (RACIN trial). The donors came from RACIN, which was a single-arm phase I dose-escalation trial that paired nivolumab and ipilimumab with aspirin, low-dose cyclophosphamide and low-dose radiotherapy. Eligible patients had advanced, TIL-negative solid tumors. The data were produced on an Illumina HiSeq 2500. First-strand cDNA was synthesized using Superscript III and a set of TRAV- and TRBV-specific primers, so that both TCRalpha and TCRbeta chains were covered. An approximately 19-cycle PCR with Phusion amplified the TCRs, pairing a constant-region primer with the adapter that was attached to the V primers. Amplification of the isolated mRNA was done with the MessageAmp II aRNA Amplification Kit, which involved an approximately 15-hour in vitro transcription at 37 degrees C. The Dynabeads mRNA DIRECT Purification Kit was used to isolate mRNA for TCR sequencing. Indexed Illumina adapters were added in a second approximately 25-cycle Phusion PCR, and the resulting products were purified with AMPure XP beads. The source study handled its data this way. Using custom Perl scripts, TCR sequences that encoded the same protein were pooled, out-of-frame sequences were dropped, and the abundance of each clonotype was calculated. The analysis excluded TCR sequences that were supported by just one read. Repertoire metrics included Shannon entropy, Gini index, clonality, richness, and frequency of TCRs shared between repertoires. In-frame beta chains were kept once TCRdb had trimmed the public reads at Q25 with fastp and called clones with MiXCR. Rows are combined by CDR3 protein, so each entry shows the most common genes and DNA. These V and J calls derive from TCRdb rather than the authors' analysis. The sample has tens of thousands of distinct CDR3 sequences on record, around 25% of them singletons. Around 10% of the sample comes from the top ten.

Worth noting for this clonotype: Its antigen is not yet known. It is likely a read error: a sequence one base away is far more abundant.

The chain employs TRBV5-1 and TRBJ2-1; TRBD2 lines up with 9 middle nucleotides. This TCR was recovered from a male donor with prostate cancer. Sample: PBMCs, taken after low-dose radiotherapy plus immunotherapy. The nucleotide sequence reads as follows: TGCGCCAGCAGCTTTTCTAGCGGGGCTAGCTCCTACGAGCAGTTCTTC. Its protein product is CASSFSSGASSYEQFF.